A single sample is the source of the 3 T cell receptor beta chains below, sequenced in a study of response to subunit inactivated influenza vaccine. MiXCR, run by TCRdb on the RT-PCR reads, gives a single entry per CDR3 protein. The sample consists of about 240,000 distinct CDR3 sequences, more than 9% of them appearing once. The material was non-naive T cells sorted from PBMCs, obtained around 15 days before vaccination. These TCRs come from a middle-aged man who received an inactivated influenza vaccine.

This clonotype was observed many times. The chain joins TRBV24-1 to TRBJ1-5; TRBD1 might be the D (6 bases). Trimming took 3 bases from V and 3 from J, leaving 11 bases between them. There are 15 residues in the CDR3. Germline CDR1 reads KGHDR; CDR2 reads SFDVKD. The DNA of the CDR3 is TGTGCCACCAGTGATCACCGGGGGCCCAATCAGCCCCAGCATTTT. It codes for CATSDHRGPNQPQHF.

This clonotype was found a few times. V gene TRBV24-1 combines with J gene TRBJ2-7, with TRBD1 identical over 8 bases. Trimming took 1 base from V and 1 from J; bases not matched to a gene: 5. The CDR3 covers 16 residues. Germline CDR1 is KGHDR and CDR2 is SFDVKD. Written as DNA, the CDR3 is TGTGCCACCAGTGATTTCCGGACAGGGCGTTCCTACGAGCAGTACTTC. Protein product: CATSDFRTGRSYEQYF.

This clonotype was counted between two and nine times. J is TRBJ1-2 and V is TRBV5-1; 10 bases map to TRBD1. Trimming at V came to 4 bases and at J to 5 bases, leaving 5 bases not matched to a gene. This CDR3 has 14 residues. In germline, CDR1 is SGHRS, CDR2 YFSETQ. Here the CDR3 reads CASSPGQGRYGYTF. CDR3 coding DNA: TGCGCCAGCAGCCCGGGACAGGGGCGATATGGCTACACCTTC.